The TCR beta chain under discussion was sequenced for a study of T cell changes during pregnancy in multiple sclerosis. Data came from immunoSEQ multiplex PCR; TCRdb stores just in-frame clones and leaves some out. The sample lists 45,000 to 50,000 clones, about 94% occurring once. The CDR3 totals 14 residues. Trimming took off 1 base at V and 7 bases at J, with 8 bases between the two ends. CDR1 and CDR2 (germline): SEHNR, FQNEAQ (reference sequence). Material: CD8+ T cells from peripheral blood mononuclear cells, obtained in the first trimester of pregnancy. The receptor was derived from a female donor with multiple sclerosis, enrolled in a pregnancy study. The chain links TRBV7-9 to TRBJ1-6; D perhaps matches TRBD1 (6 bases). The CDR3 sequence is CASSLETGNSPLHF. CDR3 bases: TGTGCCAGCAGCTTAGAAACAGGGAATTCACCCCTCCACTTT.